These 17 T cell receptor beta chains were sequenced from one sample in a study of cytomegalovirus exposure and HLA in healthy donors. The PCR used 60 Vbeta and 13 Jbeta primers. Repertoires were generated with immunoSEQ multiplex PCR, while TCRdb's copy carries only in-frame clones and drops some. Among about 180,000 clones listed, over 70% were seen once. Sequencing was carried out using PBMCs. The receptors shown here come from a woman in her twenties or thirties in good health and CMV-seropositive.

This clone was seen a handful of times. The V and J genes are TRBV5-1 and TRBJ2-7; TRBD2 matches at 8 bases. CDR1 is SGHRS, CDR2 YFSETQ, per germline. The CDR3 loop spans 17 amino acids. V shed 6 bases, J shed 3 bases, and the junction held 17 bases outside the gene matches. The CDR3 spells CASTRGDSGRSSYEQYF. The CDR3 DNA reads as TGCGCCAGCACGCGGGGGGATAGCGGCAGATCAAGCTACGAGCAGTACTTC.

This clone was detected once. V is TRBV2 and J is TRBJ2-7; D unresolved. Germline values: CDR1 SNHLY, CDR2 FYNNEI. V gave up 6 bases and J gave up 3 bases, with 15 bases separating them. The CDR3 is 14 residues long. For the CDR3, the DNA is TGTGCCAGCAGAGACCGACGGGTTGGCTACGAGCAGTACTTC. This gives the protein CASRDRRVGYEQYF.

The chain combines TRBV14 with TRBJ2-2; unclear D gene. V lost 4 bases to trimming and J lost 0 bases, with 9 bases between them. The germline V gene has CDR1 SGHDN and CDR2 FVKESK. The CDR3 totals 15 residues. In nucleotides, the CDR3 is TGTGCCAGCAGCCCTCTCGACTCGAACACCGGGGAGCTGTTTTTT. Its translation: CASSPLDSNTGELFF.

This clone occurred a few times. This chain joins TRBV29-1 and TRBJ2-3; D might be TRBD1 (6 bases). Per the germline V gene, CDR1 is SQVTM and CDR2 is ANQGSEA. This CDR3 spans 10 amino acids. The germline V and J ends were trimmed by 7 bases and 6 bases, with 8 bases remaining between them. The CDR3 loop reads CSAQGDTQYF. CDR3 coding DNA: TGCAGCGCCCAGGGGGATACGCAGTATTTT.

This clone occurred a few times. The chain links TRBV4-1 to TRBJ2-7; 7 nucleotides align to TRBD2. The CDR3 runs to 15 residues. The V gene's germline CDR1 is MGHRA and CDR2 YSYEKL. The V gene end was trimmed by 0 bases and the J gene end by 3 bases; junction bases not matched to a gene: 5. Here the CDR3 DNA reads TGCGCCAGCAGCCAAGAAGGGTGGGAGGGCTACGAGCAGTACTTC. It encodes CASSQEGWEGYEQYF.

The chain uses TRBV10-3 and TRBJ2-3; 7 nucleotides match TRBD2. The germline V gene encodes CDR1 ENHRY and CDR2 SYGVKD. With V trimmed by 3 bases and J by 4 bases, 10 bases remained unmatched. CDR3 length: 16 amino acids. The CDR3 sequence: CAISDKSLAAPDTQYF. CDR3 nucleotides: TGTGCCATCAGTGACAAATCTCTAGCGGCCCCAGATACGCAGTATTTT.

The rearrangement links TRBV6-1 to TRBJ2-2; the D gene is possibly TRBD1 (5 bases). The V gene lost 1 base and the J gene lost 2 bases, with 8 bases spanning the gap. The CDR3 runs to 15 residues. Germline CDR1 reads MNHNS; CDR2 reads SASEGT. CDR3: CASSEGRGNTGELFF. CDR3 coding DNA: TGTGCCAGCAGTGAAGGTAGGGGTAACACCGGGGAGCTGTTTTTT.

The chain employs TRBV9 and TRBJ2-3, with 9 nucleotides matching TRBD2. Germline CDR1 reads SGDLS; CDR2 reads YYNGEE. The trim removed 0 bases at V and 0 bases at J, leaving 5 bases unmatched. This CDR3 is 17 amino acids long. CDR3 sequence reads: CASSVGGTSISTDTQYF. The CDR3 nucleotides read TGTGCCAGCAGCGTAGGGGGGACTAGCATCAGCACAGATACGCAGTATTTT.

CDR3 amino acids: CASSQADGTPYEKLFF. In nucleotides, the CDR3 is TGCGCCAGCAGCCAAGCGGACGGGACACCCTATGAAAAACTGTTTTTT. The rearrangement uses TRBV4-1 and TRBJ1-4; D might be TRBD1 (6 bases). Trimming shortened V by 1 base and J by 6 bases, and 15 bases separated the two germline ends. The CDR3 contains 16 residues. CDR1 is MGHRA, CDR2 YSYEKL, per germline.

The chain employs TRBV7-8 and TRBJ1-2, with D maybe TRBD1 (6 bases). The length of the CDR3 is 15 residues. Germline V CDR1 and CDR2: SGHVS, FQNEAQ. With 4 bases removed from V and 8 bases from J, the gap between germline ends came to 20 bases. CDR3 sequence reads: CASSSDSVFPSGYTF. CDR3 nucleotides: TGTGCCAGCAGCTCGGACAGCGTCTTTCCCTCGGGCTACACCTTC.

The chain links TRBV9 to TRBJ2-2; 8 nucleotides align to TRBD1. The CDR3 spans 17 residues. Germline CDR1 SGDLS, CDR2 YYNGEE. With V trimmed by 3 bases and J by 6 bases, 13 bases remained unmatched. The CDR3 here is CASSATSQGAQAGELFF. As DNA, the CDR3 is TGTGCCAGCAGCGCGACCTCCCAGGGGGCGCAGGCCGGGGAGCTGTTTTTT.

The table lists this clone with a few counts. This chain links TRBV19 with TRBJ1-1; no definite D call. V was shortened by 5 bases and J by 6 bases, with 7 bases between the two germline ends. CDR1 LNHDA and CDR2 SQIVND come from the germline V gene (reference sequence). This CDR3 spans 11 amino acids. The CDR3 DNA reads TGTGCCAGTAGTGAGAGCGCTGAAGCTTTCTTT. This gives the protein CASSESAEAFF.

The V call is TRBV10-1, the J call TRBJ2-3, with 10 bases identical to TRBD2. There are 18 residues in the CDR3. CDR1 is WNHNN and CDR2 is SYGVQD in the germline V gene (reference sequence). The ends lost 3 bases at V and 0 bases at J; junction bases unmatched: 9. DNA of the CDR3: TGCGCCAGCAGTGATGTGGCTAGCGGGGGCTATAGCACAGATACGCAGTATTTT. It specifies CASSDVASGGYSTDTQYF.

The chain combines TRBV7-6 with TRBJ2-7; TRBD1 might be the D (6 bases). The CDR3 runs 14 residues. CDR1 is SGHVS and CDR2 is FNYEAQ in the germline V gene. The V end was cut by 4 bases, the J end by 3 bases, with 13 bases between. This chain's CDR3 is CASSYGQKRYEQYF. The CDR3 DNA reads TGTGCCAGCAGCTACGGACAGAAGCGCTACGAGCAGTACTTC.

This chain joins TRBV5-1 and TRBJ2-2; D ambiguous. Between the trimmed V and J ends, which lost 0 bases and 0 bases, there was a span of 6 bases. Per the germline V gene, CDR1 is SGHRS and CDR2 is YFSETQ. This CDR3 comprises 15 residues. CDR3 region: CASSLDSSNTGELFF. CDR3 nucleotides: TGCGCCAGCAGCTTGGACTCTTCGAACACCGGGGAGCTGTTTTTT.

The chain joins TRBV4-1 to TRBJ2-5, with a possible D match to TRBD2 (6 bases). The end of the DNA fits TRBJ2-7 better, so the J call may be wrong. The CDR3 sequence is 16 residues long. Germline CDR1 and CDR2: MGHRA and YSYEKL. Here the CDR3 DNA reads TGCGCCAGCAGCCAAGATGGTAGCGGAGGCTCCTACGAGCAGTACTTC. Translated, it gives CASSQDGSGGSYEQYF.

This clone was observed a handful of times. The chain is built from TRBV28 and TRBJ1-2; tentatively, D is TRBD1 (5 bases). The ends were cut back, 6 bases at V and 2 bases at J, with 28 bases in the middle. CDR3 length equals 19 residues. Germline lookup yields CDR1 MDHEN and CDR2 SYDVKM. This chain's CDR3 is CASRPTPRRGTPGNYGYTF. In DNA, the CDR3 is TGTGCCAGCAGGCCAACTCCTCGGCGGGGCACCCCGGGAAACTATGGCTACACCTTC.